A selection of T cell receptor beta chains follows, all from one sample in a study of blood T cell repertoires in COVID-19. Sequenced by immunoSEQ multiplex PCR; TCRdb stores in-frame clones only, minus some. The table records approximately 300,000 clones, approximately 89% of them present only once. Sequenced material: peripheral blood. These receptor sequences come from a young woman with COVID-19, enrolled during active disease. CDR3s include the opening cysteine and the closing phenylalanine or tryptophan. A D gene is named only where the DNA matches it firmly. Size is stated for part of the rows, as once, few or many counts, or as a class when the clone is expanded.

d_gene: NA; j_gene: TRBJ2-7; v_gene: TRBV3-1/TRBV3-2; abundance: NA; CDR3aa: CASSRRDFSYEQYF; CDR3nt: TGTGCCAGCAGCCGGCGGGACTTTTCCTACGAGCAGTACTTC
d_gene: TRBD1; j_gene: TRBJ1-1; v_gene: TRBV3-1/TRBV3-2; abundance: NA; CDR3aa: CASSQEQGADTEAFF; CDR3nt: TGTGCCAGCAGCCAAGAACAGGGGGCGGACACTGAAGCTTTCTTT
d_gene: NA; j_gene: TRBJ1-4; v_gene: TRBV7-6; abundance: once; CDR3aa: CASSYKAGGFATNEKLFF; CDR3nt: TGTGCCAGCAGCTACAAAGCGGGTGGATTTGCAACTAATGAAAAACTGTTTTTT
d_gene: TRBD1; j_gene: TRBJ1-2; v_gene: TRBV7-8; abundance: once; CDR3aa: CASSSAGGFGYGYTF; CDR3nt: TGTGCCAGCAGCTCCGCAGGGGGCTTCGGCTATGGCTACACCTTC
d_gene: NA; j_gene: TRBJ1-2; v_gene: TRBV28; abundance: NA; CDR3aa: CASSPTMTVYGYTF; CDR3nt: TGTGCCAGCAGCCCCACTATGACAGTTTATGGCTACACCTTC
d_gene: NA; j_gene: TRBJ1-1; v_gene: TRBV2; abundance: NA; CDR3aa: CASSGQGRNTEAFF; CDR3nt: TGTGCCAGCAGTGGTCAGGGGAGGAACACTGAAGCTTTCTTT
d_gene: NA; j_gene: TRBJ1-1; v_gene: TRBV29-1; abundance: NA; CDR3aa: CSVEARNGPGTEAFF; CDR3nt: TGCAGCGTTGAAGCCAGGAACGGTCCAGGCACTGAAGCTTTCTTT
d_gene: NA; j_gene: TRBJ1-5; v_gene: TRBV3-1/TRBV3-2; abundance: NA; CDR3aa: CASSPLGGDSQPQHF; CDR3nt: TGTGCCAGCAGCCCCCTGGGCGGGGATAGTCAGCCCCAGCATTTT
d_gene: TRBD2; j_gene: TRBJ2-1; v_gene: TRBV27; abundance: once; CDR3aa: CASSSLAGGRDEQFF; CDR3nt: TGTGCCAGCAGTTCGTTAGCGGGGGGGCGGGATGAGCAGTTCTTC
d_gene: NA; j_gene: TRBJ1-5; v_gene: TRBV19; abundance: NA; CDR3aa: CASTTGYRQPQHF; CDR3nt: TGTGCCAGCACTACAGGTTACAGGCAGCCCCAGCATTTT
d_gene: NA; j_gene: TRBJ2-7; v_gene: TRBV29-1; abundance: NA; CDR3aa: CSAWTESYEQYF; CDR3nt: TGCAGCGCTTGGACAGAGTCCTACGAGCAGTACTTC
d_gene: TRBD1; j_gene: TRBJ2-7; v_gene: TRBV2; abundance: NA; CDR3aa: CASSPGQGTYEQYF; CDR3nt: TGTGCCAGCAGCCCTGGACAGGGGACCTACGAGCAGTACTTC
d_gene: NA; j_gene: TRBJ1-5; v_gene: TRBV9; abundance: NA; CDR3aa: CASSPLDNQPQHF; CDR3nt: TGTGCCAGCAGTCCACTAGACAATCAGCCCCAGCATTTT
d_gene: TRBD2; j_gene: TRBJ2-1; v_gene: TRBV7-8; abundance: NA; CDR3aa: CASSLRGGYNEQFF; CDR3nt: TGTGCCAGCAGCTTGCGCGGGGGTTACAATGAGCAGTTCTTC
d_gene: TRBD2; j_gene: TRBJ2-3; v_gene: TRBV14; abundance: NA; CDR3aa: CASSQEGLAGGQARTDTQYF; CDR3nt: TGTGCCAGCAGCCAAGAGGGCCTAGCGGGGGGGCAAGCGCGCACAGATACGCAGTATTTT
d_gene: NA; j_gene: TRBJ1-5; v_gene: TRBV10-3; abundance: once; CDR3aa: CAISELGERAPQHF; CDR3nt: TGTGCCATCAGTGAATTAGGGGAACGGGCGCCCCAGCATTTT
d_gene: NA; j_gene: TRBJ1-2; v_gene: TRBV11-2; abundance: NA; CDR3aa: CASSSALYRANYGYTF; CDR3nt: TGTGCCAGCAGCTCAGCCCTCTACAGGGCCAACTATGGCTACACCTTC
d_gene: TRBD1; j_gene: TRBJ1-2; v_gene: TRBV19; abundance: NA; CDR3aa: CASRETGGDYGYTF; CDR3nt: TGTGCCAGTAGGGAGACAGGGGGGGACTATGGCTACACCTTC
d_gene: TRBD1; j_gene: TRBJ2-5; v_gene: TRBV7-9; abundance: NA; CDR3aa: CASSWTGGYGTQYF; CDR3nt: TGTGCCAGCAGCTGGACAGGGGGCTATGGGACCCAGTACTTC
d_gene: NA; j_gene: TRBJ1-1; v_gene: TRBV10-1; abundance: NA; CDR3aa: CASSESHELKEAFF; CDR3nt: TGCGCCAGCAGTGAGTCCCACGAACTTAAAGAAGCTTTCTTT
d_gene: NA; j_gene: TRBJ1-3; v_gene: TRBV6-6; abundance: once; CDR3aa: CASSYSEYSTGNTIYF; CDR3nt: TGTGCCAGCAGTTACTCCGAGTATAGCACTGGAAACACCATATATTTT
d_gene: TRBD2; j_gene: TRBJ2-5; v_gene: TRBV4-2; abundance: NA; CDR3aa: CASSQVWAAGEETQYF; CDR3nt: TGTGCCAGCAGCCAAGTATGGGCAGCGGGGGAAGAGACCCAGTACTTC
d_gene: TRBD1; j_gene: TRBJ1-1; v_gene: TRBV7-9; abundance: NA; CDR3aa: CASSLLGQGGTEAFF; CDR3nt: TGTGCCAGCAGCTTACTGGGACAGGGAGGAACTGAAGCTTTCTTT
d_gene: NA; j_gene: TRBJ2-3; v_gene: TRBV28; abundance: NA; CDR3aa: CASTRRAPLSYVF; CDR3nt: TGTGCCAGCACCCGCAGGGCCCCCCTGTCGTATGTTTTT
d_gene: TRBD1; j_gene: TRBJ1-3; v_gene: TRBV19; abundance: NA; CDR3aa: CASQTGDSGNTIYF; CDR3nt: TGTGCCAGTCAGACAGGGGACTCTGGAAACACCATATATTTT
d_gene: TRBD1; j_gene: TRBJ1-5; v_gene: TRBV25-1; abundance: NA; CDR3aa: CASVGHRGRNQPQHF; CDR3nt: TGTGCCAGCGTAGGACACAGGGGACGGAATCAGCCCCAGCATTTT
d_gene: NA; j_gene: TRBJ1-6; v_gene: TRBV28; abundance: NA; CDR3aa: CASSPMGGVSNSPLHF; CDR3nt: TGTGCCAGCAGCCCTATGGGTGGAGTATCGAATTCACCCCTCCACTTT
d_gene: TRBD2; j_gene: TRBJ2-1; v_gene: TRBV18; abundance: NA; CDR3aa: CASSPTGTSGGNINEQFF; CDR3nt: TGTGCCAGCTCCCCGACCGGGACTAGCGGGGGGAACATCAATGAGCAGTTCTTC
d_gene: NA; j_gene: TRBJ2-5; v_gene: TRBV2; abundance: NA; CDR3aa: CASSEVGLSRTQYF; CDR3nt: TGTGCCAGCAGTGAAGTCGGTCTGTCGAGGACCCAGTACTTC
d_gene: NA; j_gene: TRBJ1-5; v_gene: TRBV19; abundance: NA; CDR3aa: CASRRTGPNSNQPQHF; CDR3nt: TGTGCCAGTAGGCGTACAGGGCCCAATAGCAATCAGCCCCAGCATTTT
d_gene: TRBD1; j_gene: TRBJ2-3; v_gene: TRBV11-3; abundance: NA; CDR3aa: CARERQGALTDTQYF; CDR3nt: TGTGCCAGGGAACGACAGGGGGCGTTAACAGATACGCAGTATTTT
d_gene: NA; j_gene: TRBJ2-1; v_gene: TRBV5-1; abundance: NA; CDR3aa: CASSLGTENNEQFF; CDR3nt: TGCGCCAGCAGCTTGGGAACAGAAAACAATGAGCAGTTCTTC
d_gene: NA; j_gene: TRBJ2-3; v_gene: TRBV2; abundance: NA; CDR3aa: CASSWTTDTQYF; CDR3nt: TGTGCCAGCAGCTGGACAACAGATACGCAGTATTTT
d_gene: NA; j_gene: TRBJ1-5; v_gene: TRBV7-9; abundance: few; CDR3aa: CASSLSGDQPQHF; CDR3nt: TGTGCCAGCAGCTTATCAGGGGATCAGCCCCAGCATTTT